The sequence of this TCR beta chain was determined in a study of vaccination effects on CD4 cells after COVID-19. As concerns this clone: Its target is not known.

Sequencing was performed with immunoSEQ multiplex PCR; in TCRdb, only in-frame clones are kept and a portion is missing. The sample holds 9,500 to 15,000 clones, approximately 75% seen once. In the ViraFEST assay, antigen-specific CD4+ clonotypes were identified by expansion after peptide-pool stimulation. Following culture for about ten days, CD4+ T cells were isolated. Each participant received a vaccine that was either BNT162b2 or mRNA-1273, given as two doses. CDR3 length: 12 residues. Germline-derived CDR1 and CDR2 are SEHNR and FQNEAQ (reference sequence). The V and J ends lost 1 base and 13 bases respectively, with 11 bases between them.

The sequenced sample was CD4+ T cells from PBMCs cultured with SARS-CoV-2 spike peptides, obtained after COVID-19 vaccination. The receptor was derived from a human donor who received a COVID-19 vaccine. This chain uses TRBV7-9 with TRBJ2-4, with D unresolved. CDR3 DNA: TGTGCCAGCAGCTTAGACCTATCTCCCCAGTACTTC. This encodes CASSLDLSPQYF.